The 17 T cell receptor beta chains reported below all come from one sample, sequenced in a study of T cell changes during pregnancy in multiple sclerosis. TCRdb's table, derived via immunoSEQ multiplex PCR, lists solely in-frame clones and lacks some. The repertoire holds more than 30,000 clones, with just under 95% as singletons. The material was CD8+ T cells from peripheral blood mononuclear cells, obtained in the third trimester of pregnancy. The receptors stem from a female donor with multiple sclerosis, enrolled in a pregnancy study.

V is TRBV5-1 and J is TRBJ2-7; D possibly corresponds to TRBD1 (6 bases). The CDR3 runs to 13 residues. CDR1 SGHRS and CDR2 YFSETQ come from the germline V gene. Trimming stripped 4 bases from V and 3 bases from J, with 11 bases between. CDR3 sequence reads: CASSAGADYEQYF. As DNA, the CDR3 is TGCGCCAGCAGCGCAGGGGCCGACTACGAGCAGTACTTC.

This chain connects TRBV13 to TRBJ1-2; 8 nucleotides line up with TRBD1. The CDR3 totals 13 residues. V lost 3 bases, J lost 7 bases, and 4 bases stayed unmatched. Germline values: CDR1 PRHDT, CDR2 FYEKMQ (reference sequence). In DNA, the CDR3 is TGTGCCAGCAGCTTGGGACAGGATCTTGGCTACACCTTC. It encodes CASSLGQDLGYTF.

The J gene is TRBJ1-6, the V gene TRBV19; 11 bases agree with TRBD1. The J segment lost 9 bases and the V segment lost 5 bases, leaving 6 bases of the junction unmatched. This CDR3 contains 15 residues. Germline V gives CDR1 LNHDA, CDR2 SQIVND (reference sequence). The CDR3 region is CASSATGTGGSPLHF. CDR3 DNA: TGTGCCAGTAGTGCTACCGGGACAGGGGGTTCACCCCTCCACTTT.

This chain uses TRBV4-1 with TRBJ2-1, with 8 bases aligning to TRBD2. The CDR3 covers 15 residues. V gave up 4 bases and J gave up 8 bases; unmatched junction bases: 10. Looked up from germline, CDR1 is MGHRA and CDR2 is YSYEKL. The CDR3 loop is CASSPGTRDFDEQFF. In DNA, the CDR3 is TGCGCCAGCAGCCCCGGGACTAGGGATTTTGATGAGCAGTTCTTC.

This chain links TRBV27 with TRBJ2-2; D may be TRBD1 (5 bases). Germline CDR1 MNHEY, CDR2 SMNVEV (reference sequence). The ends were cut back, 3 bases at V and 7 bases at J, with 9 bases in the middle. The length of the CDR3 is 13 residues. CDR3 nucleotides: TGTGCCAGCAGTTTGGGGCAGGGCGGGGAGCTGTTTTTT. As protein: CASSLGQGGELFF.

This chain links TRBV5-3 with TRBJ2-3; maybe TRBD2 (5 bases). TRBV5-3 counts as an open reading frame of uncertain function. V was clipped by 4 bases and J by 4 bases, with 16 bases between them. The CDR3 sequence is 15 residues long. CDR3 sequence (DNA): TGTGCCAGAAGCCCCTCTCTGAGCGGCGCAGATACGCAGTATTTT. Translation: CARSPSLSGADTQYF.

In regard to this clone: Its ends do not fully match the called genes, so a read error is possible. Written as DNA, the CDR3 is TGTGCTAGCAGCTCAAGTACAGGGTCAGACGAGCAGTACTTC. This gives the protein CASSSSTGSDEQYF. The chain carries TRBV7-7 and TRBJ2-7; weak D call: TRBD1 (6 bases). The germline V gene has CDR1 SSHAT and CDR2 FNYEAQ (reference sequence). The CDR3 totals 14 residues.

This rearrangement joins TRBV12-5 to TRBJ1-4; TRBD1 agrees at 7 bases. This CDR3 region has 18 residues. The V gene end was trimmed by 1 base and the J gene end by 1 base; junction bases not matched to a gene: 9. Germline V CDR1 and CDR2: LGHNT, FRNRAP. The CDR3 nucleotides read TGTGCTAGTGGTTTGGGCCAGACAGGGTTGGGAACTAATGAAAAACTGTTTTTT. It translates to CASGLGQTGLGTNEKLFF.

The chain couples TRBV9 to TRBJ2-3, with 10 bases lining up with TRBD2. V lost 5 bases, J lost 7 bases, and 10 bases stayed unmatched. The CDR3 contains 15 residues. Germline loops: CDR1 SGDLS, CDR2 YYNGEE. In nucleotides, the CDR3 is TGTGCCAGCAGTCCACAGCGGGGGGGCCCAAATACGCAGTATTTT. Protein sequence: CASSPQRGGPNTQYF.

The CDR3 nucleotides read TGTGCCAGCAGCGGGGTGACAGGGAGCAATTCACCCCTCCACTTT. Translating gives CASSGVTGSNSPLHF. The chain has TRBV9 and TRBJ1-6; 7 bases line up with TRBD1. Germline-derived CDR1 and CDR2 are SGDLS and YYNGEE. The CDR3 runs to 15 residues. With 3 bases clipped from V and 7 bases from J, the junction kept 7 bases outside the gene matches.

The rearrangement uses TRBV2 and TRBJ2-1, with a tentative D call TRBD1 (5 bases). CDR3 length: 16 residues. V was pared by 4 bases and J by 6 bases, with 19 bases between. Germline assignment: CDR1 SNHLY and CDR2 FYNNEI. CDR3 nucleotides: TGTGCCAGCAGTGGTTTGGATGCAGGGCGGCTCAATGAGCAGTTCTTC. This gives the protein CASSGLDAGRLNEQFF.

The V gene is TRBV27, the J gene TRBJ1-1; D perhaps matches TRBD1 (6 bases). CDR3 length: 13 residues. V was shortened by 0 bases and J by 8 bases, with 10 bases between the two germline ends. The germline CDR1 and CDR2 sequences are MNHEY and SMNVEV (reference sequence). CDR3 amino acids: CASSLSLTGEAFF. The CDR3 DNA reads TGTGCCAGCAGTTTATCGCTCACAGGGGAAGCTTTCTTT.

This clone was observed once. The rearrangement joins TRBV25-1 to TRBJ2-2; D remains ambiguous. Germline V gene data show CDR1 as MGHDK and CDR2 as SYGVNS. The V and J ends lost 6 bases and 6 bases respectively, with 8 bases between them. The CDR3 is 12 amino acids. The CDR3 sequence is CASSQLAGELFF. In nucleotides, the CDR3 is TGTGCCAGCAGCCAACTCGCCGGGGAGCTGTTTTTT.

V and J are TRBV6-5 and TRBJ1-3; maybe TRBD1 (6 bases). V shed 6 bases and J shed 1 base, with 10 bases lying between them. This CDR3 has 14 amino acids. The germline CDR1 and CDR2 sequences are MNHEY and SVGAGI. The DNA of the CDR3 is TGTGCCAGCAGAACAGGGTCGTCTGGAAACACCATATATTTT. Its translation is CASRTGSSGNTIYF.

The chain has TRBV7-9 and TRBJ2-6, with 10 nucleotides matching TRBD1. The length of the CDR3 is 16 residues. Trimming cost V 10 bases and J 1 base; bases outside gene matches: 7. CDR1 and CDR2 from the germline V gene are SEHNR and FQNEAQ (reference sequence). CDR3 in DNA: TGTGCCAACCCGGGACAGGGGATTTCTGGGGCCAACGTCCTGACTTTC. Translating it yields CANPGQGISGANVLTF.

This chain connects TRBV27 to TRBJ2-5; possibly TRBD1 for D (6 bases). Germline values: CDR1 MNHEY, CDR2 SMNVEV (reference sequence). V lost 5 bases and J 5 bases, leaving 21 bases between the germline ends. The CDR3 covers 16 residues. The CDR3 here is CASSLDLQGSTETQYF. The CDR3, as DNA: TGTGCCAGCAGTCTAGATCTACAGGGAAGTACGGAGACCCAGTACTTC.

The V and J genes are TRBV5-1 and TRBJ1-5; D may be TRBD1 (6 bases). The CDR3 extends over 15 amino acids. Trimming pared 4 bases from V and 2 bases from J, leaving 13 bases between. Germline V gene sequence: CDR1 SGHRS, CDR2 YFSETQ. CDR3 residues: CASSQTGNRNQPQHF. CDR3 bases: TGCGCCAGCAGCCAAACAGGGAACCGCAATCAGCCCCAGCATTTT.